This T cell receptor beta chain was found in a study of post-analysis software for immune sequencing data. Overall study context: Both relapsing-remitting and secondary progressive multiple sclerosis featured among the disease courses, as did progressive-relapsing multiple sclerosis.

Unique molecular identifiers featured in each of the TCR beta cDNA libraries. Some 500,000 cDNA molecules were obtained from about 0.98 to 11 million T cells. TCRdb re-analysed the PCR reads in MiXCR, keeping a single row per CDR3 protein. The sample shows roughly 700,000 distinct CDR3 sequences, 25% to 30% of them seen only once. Note on this clonotype: Its antigen is as yet unknown.

The CDR3 extends over 16 amino acids. V lost 7 bases and J 2 bases, leaving 20 bases between the germline ends. Notes on the study in general: Controls showed lower frequencies than patients for roughly five TRBV segments, and TRBV5-6, TRBV5-1 and TRBV20-1 were among these. Normalized Chao1 diversity in multiple sclerosis patients fell significantly below that of controls.

Material: blood. The V gene is TRBV12-3 or TRBV12-4, the J gene TRBJ2-5, with a tentative D call TRBD1 (5 bases). The TCR originated in a girl aged 5-17 years with multiple sclerosis. CDR3: CASNGPFQGSQETQYF. The CDR3 DNA reads TGTGCCAGCAATGGTCCCTTCCAGGGATCTCAAGAGACCCAGTACTTC.